Below, 7 T cell receptor beta chains from the same sample are listed, as sequenced in a study of shared clonotypes between healthy human individuals. The protocol was immunoSEQ multiplex PCR, while the TCRdb copy is restricted to in-frame clones and leaves out a portion. The table has more than 2 million clones, under 97% seen once; the top ten hold over 0.1%. Sequencing input: naive CD4+ T cells sorted from blood. Regarding subset: CD45RA+ positively selected. The source of these receptors is a man between 18 and 29 years old in good health.

Notes on this clone: The same CDR3 can be traced to other DNA sequences in this sample. The chain uses TRBV7-2 and TRBJ2-7; TRBD1 matches at 9 bases. Germline CDR1 reads SGHTA; CDR2 reads FQGNSA. CDR3 length: 14 residues. The J segment lost 1 base and the V segment lost 5 bases, leaving 3 bases of the junction unmatched. CDR3 in amino acids: CASSQDRGSYEQYF. The CDR3 nucleotides are TGTGCCAGCAGCCAGGACAGGGGATCCTACGAGCAGTACTTC.

V usage is TRBV25-1 and J usage is TRBJ1-2; D might be TRBD1 (6 bases). Deletions cut 3 bases from V and 4 bases from J, with 15 bases between. CDR1 MGHDK and CDR2 SYGVNS come from the germline V gene. There are 15 residues in the CDR3. The CDR3 reads CASSDNRAHFYGYTF. CDR3 nucleotide sequence: TGTGCCAGCAGTGACAACAGGGCGCATTTCTATGGCTACACCTTC.

Only one count was recorded for this clone. The V gene is TRBV7-8, the J gene TRBJ1-2; TRBD1 matches at 7 bases. V was pared by 5 bases and J by 4 bases, with 7 bases of the junction left unmatched. This CDR3 contains 14 residues. Germline V lookup: CDR1 SGHVS, CDR2 FQNEAQ. The CDR3 region is CASSDPGQLYGYTF. CDR3 coding DNA: TGTGCCAGCAGCGACCCGGGACAGCTCTATGGCTACACCTTC.

The chain joins TRBV29-1 to TRBJ1-4; D remains unclear. CDR1 is SQVTM and CDR2 is ANQGSEA in the germline V gene. The CDR3 has 12 amino acids. V dropped 5 bases and J dropped 7 bases, with 11 bases sitting between them. The CDR3 reads CSVTGNTEKLFF. CDR3 in DNA: TGCAGCGTTACCGGGAATACTGAAAAACTGTTTTTT.

The chain links TRBV28 to TRBJ1-6; D not resolved. Germline loops: CDR1 MDHEN, CDR2 SYDVKM. The CDR3 has 15 residues. V gave up 3 bases and J gave up 7 bases, with 13 bases separating them. CDR3 coding DNA: TGTGCCAGCAGTTTTTCTTTGAGAGTAAATTCACCCCTCCACTTT. This translates into CASSFSLRVNSPLHF.

V and J are TRBV6-5 and TRBJ2-2, with TRBD1 as a possible D gene (5 bases). Trimming removed 6 bases at V and 0 bases at J, with 8 bases between. Germline loops: CDR1 MNHEY, CDR2 SVGAGI. This CDR3 spans 14 amino acids. DNA for the CDR3: TGTGCCAGCAGCCAGGGTACGAACACCGGGGAGCTGTTTTTT. It translates to CASSQGTNTGELFF.

The chain employs TRBV4-3 and TRBJ2-1; 13 bases are shared with TRBD2. This CDR3 comprises 16 residues. V trimming: 0 bases; J trimming: 10 bases; junction bases outside the gene matches: 6. Germline CDR1 and CDR2: LGHNA and YSLEER. The CDR3: CASSQEGTSGNGEQFF. CDR3 DNA: TGCGCCAGCAGCCAAGAGGGGACTAGCGGGAATGGAGAGCAGTTCTTC.